What follows describes a single T cell receptor beta chain. What it binds is unknown. Primers used in a second PCR of roughly 7 to 11 cycles were a sample-barcoded 5' primer and a J-beta primer mix. At least 2.5 million CDR3-containing paired-end reads were obtained per sample. TCRdb ran MiXCR on the 5' RACE reads and lists one entry per CDR3 protein. The sample lists hundreds of thousands of distinct CDR3 sequences, 55% to 70% occurring once. This sample stems from a study of blood T cells in healthy people across ages. Germline lookup yields CDR1 SNHLY and CDR2 FYNNEI. CDR3 length: 16 residues. Trimming cost V 3 bases and J 3 bases, with 15 bases left between them. Study observations and caveats: It was not known whether donors were CMV positive (a possible confounder of expanded clonotype changes).

The clonotype originates from a man aged 30-40 years in good health. Sequences were obtained from blood. This chain uses TRBV2 with TRBJ2-1, with no clear D. CDR3 sequence: CASSESRSTLYNEQFF. CDR3 nucleotide sequence: TGTGCCAGCAGTGAGTCTCGGAGCACGCTCTACAATGAGCAGTTCTTC.